This is a list of T cell receptor beta chains from one sample in a study of circulating and synovial CD4+ cells in juvenile arthritis. TCRdb's table, derived via immunoSEQ multiplex PCR, lists solely in-frame clones and lacks some. The sample yields 30,000 to 40,000 clones, 90% to 95% seen once. Material for sequencing was CD4+ T cells from blood. These TCRs come from a human donor with juvenile idiopathic arthritis. The CDR3 runs from the conserved cysteine through the conserved F or W. A D gene is named only where the DNA matches it firmly. Rows give clone size only sometimes, using once, few, many, or a class for an expanded clone.

CDR3: CASSQNSDSEQFF
DNA: TGTGCCAGCAGCCAAAATTCGGACAGTGAGCAGTTCTTC
D: .
size: .
J: TRBJ2-1
V: TRBV14

CDR3: CASRGQAGQYF
DNA: TGTGCCAGCAGGGGACAGGCCGGCCAGTACTTC
D: TRBD1
size: .
J: TRBJ2-7
V: TRBV27

CDR3: CASSTVPLDQRVEQFF
DNA: TGCGCCAGCAGCACCGTACCACTGGATCAACGGGTCGAGCAGTTCTTC
D: .
size: few
J: TRBJ2-1
V: TRBV5-1

CDR3: CASSLSRGTDTQYF
DNA: TGTGCCAGCAGCTTGAGTAGAGGCACAGATACGCAGTATTTT
D: .
size: .
J: TRBJ2-3
V: TRBV5-5

CDR3: CASSLAPGTYEQYF
DNA: TGCGCCAGCAGCTTGGCCCCGGGGACCTACGAGCAGTACTTC
D: .
size: .
J: TRBJ2-7
V: TRBV5-1

CDR3: CASSSYKDDRDNSPLHF
DNA: TGTGCCAGCAGCTCCTACAAAGACGACAGAGATAATTCCCCCCTCCACTTT
D: .
size: .
J: TRBJ1-6
V: TRBV27

CDR3: CASSLSPAYNEQFF
DNA: TGCGCCAGCAGCTTGTCCCCTGCGTACAATGAGCAGTTCTTC
D: .
size: .
J: TRBJ2-1
V: TRBV5-1

CDR3: CASSLVGRVSGNTIYF
DNA: TGTGCCAGCAGTTTAGTGGGGAGGGTCTCTGGAAACACCATATATTTT
D: .
size: .
J: TRBJ1-3
V: TRBV28

CDR3: CASSLVEGARNNEQFF
DNA: TGTGCCAGCAGCTTAGTAGAGGGGGCGCGGAACAATGAGCAGTTCTTC
D: TRBD1
size: .
J: TRBJ2-1
V: TRBV7-9

CDR3: CASSITGGSRNTIYF
DNA: TGTGCCAGTAGTATCACAGGGGGCTCTCGAAACACCATATATTTT
D: TRBD1
size: once
J: TRBJ1-3
V: TRBV19